The rows below give T cell receptor beta chains drawn from one sample of a study of cytomegalovirus exposure and HLA in healthy donors. Sequencing was performed with immunoSEQ multiplex PCR; in TCRdb, only in-frame clones are kept and a portion is missing. The repertoire includes about 75,000 clones, around four fifths of them detected once, and 2.5% to 3% sits in the top ten. The sequencing input was PBMCs. These receptors all stem from a man between 25 and 39 years old in good health and CMV-seronegative. CDR3s include the opening cysteine and the closing phenylalanine or tryptophan. D genes are given only for firm matches. Part of the rows lack a size; the others show once, few, many or a class for expanded clones.

TRBV6-5	NA	TRBJ2-7	NA	TGTGCCAGCAGTTACGCGGCGGGTTTGAACGAGCAGTACTTC	CASSYAAGLNEQYF
TRBV6-5	NA	TRBJ2-5	NA	TGTGCCAGCAGTTATGATTTCAACCCAGGGTACGAGACCCAGTACTTC	CASSYDFNPGYETQYF
TRBV15	TRBD1	TRBJ2-7	NA	TGTGCCACCAGCGGGGACAGTGGCGGCTACGAGCAGTACTTC	CATSGDSGGYEQYF
TRBV27	NA	TRBJ2-1	NA	TGTGCCAGCAGTTCTGGTAGCGCGTCCTACAATGAGCAGTTCTTC	CASSSGSASYNEQFF
TRBV6-5	NA	TRBJ1-6	NA	TGTGCCAGCAGTTACGCCCGCGGGGGGGAAAATTCACCCCTCCACTTT	CASSYARGGENSPLHF
TRBV11-3	TRBD1	TRBJ2-3	NA	TGTGCCAGCAGCCCCGGGGCAGGGGGTACAGATACGCAGTATTTT	CASSPGAGGTDTQYF
TRBV5-4	NA	TRBJ1-4	NA	TGTGCCAGCAGCTTGAGCGGGACAAGGAATGAAAAACTGTTTTTT	CASSLSGTRNEKLFF
TRBV7-2	TRBD1	TRBJ1-5	NA	TGTGCCAGCAGCCCAGGGGACAGGGGAAGGACGCAGCCCCAGCATTTT	CASSPGDRGRTQPQHF
TRBV5-1	NA	TRBJ1-4	NA	TGCGCCAGCAGCTTAGGGAGACTAGGTCACGAAAAACTGTTTTTT	CASSLGRLGHEKLFF
TRBV4-2	NA	TRBJ2-4	NA	TGTGCCAGCAGCCAAGATCTGGTACACACCGAAAACATTCAGTACTTC	CASSQDLVHTENIQYF
TRBV5-6	NA	TRBJ1-5	NA	TGTGCCAGCAGCTTGGATTCGTGGAGGGGCAATCAGCCCCAGCATTTT	CASSLDSWRGNQPQHF
TRBV5-1	TRBD1	TRBJ2-2	NA	TGCGCCAGCAGCTTGTACGGACAGGGGAACACCGGGGAGCTGTTTTTT	CASSLYGQGNTGELFF
TRBV28	TRBD1	TRBJ2-7	NA	TGTGCCAGCAGTACCAACAGGGGGCTCGACGAGCAGTACTTC	CASSTNRGLDEQYF
TRBV18	NA	TRBJ1-1	NA	TGTGCCAGCTCAGTAGGGGGCACTGAAGCTTTCTTT	CASSVGGTEAFF
TRBV10-3	NA	TRBJ1-3	few	TGTGCCATCAGTGAGTCAATAAGGGGTGTCTCTGGAAACACCATATATTTT	CAISESIRGVSGNTIYF
TRBV18	NA	TRBJ2-7	few	TGTGCCAGCTCACCCTGGAGCTCCTACGAGCAGTACTTC	CASSPWSSYEQYF
TRBV18	NA	TRBJ1-2	NA	TGTGCCAGCTCACGGACGGGGGGGAATTATGGCTACACCTTC	CASSRTGGNYGYTF
TRBV4-1	NA	TRBJ1-1	NA	TGCGCCAGCAGCCAAACCGGACTTTCCGGCACTGAAGCTTTCTTT	CASSQTGLSGTEAFF
TRBV30	TRBD2	TRBJ2-4	once	TGTGCCTGGAGCCCACCCAGACTAAGCGGGAGGGTTATAAACATTCAGTACTTC	CAWSPPRLSGRVINIQYF
TRBV4-3	TRBD1	TRBJ1-1	once	TGCGCCAGCAGCCGGGGAGGACAGGGAAACACTGAAGCTTTCTTT	CASSRGGQGNTEAFF
TRBV5-6	NA	TRBJ1-4	NA	TGTGCCAGCAGCTTCAAGCGGGCCGAAAAACTGTTTTTT	CASSFKRAEKLFF
TRBV29-1	NA	TRBJ2-5	few	TGCAGCGTTGGGTCGGGTGAGGGGACCCAGTACTTC	CSVGSGEGTQYF
TRBV6-5	NA	TRBJ1-5	NA	TGTGCCAGCAGTTACAGGACAAATCAGCCCCAGCATTTT	CASSYRTNQPQHF
TRBV6-1	NA	TRBJ2-3	NA	TGTGCCAGCAGTGACAGATCTAGCACAGATACGCAGTATTTT	CASSDRSSTDTQYF
TRBV5-6	NA	TRBJ1-3	NA	TGTGCCAGCAGCTTGGGCGGGGGGCCCTTCTCTGGAAACACCATATATTTT	CASSLGGGPFSGNTIYF
TRBV10-3	TRBD1	TRBJ2-1	NA	TGTGCCATCAGGACGTCGACAGGGCTCCGCTACAATGAGCAGTTCTTC	CAIRTSTGLRYNEQFF
TRBV6-1	NA	TRBJ2-7	few	TGTGCCATTAACAGAGCCAGGCGCCAGTACTTC	CAINRARRQYF
TRBV7-8	NA	TRBJ1-1	NA	TGTGCCAGCAGCTCATCGAGAGGTATGTTCACTGAAGCTTTCTTT	CASSSSRGMFTEAFF
TRBV30	TRBD1	TRBJ1-1	once	TGTGCCTGGTCTTTGGGACAGGGGAACACTGAAGCTTTCTTT	CAWSLGQGNTEAFF
TRBV5-6	NA	TRBJ2-5	NA	TGTGCCAGCAGCTCGGGACTGACCCAAGAGACCCAGTACTTC	CASSSGLTQETQYF
TRBV30	TRBD2	TRBJ2-1	NA	TGTGCCTGGAGTGCGACTAGCGGGGGGTCAAAGCAGTTCTTC	CAWSATSGGSKQFF
TRBV7-7	NA	TRBJ2-5	NA	TGTGCTAGCAGCTTAGACGGCGGGGCGAGGGGGACCCAGTACTTC	CASSLDGGARGTQYF
TRBV11-1	NA	TRBJ2-1	NA	TGTGCCAGCAGCTACGTACTAGCCAATGAGCAGTTCTTC	CASSYVLANEQFF
TRBV7-7	TRBD1	TRBJ1-1	few	TGTGCTAGCAGCTTGGACAGGGGCACTGAAGCTTTCTTT	CASSLDRGTEAFF
TRBV5-1	TRBD2	TRBJ2-3	NA	TGCGCCAGCAGCTTGGCCTTCCTCGGCGGGAGGGGGAGAGTAGATACGCAGTATTTT	CASSLAFLGGRGRVDTQYF
TRBV6-5	NA	TRBJ1-2	NA	TGTGCCAGCAGTTACGGTGGTGCGAACTATGGCTACACCTTC	CASSYGGANYGYTF
TRBV7-2	TRBD1	TRBJ1-4	NA	TGTGCCAGCAGCCGTGCCTTGGACAGGGTCGGTGAAAAACTGTTTTTT	CASSRALDRVGEKLFF
TRBV7-6	NA	TRBJ1-5	NA	TGTGCCAGCAGCCCAATCAAGGGGAAGTCGGGTCAGCCCCAGCATTTT	CASSPIKGKSGQPQHF
TRBV11-2	NA	TRBJ1-1	once	TGTGCCAGCAGCTTTGATACGTTTACAGATGAAGCTTTCTTT	CASSFDTFTDEAFF
TRBV4-1	NA	TRBJ2-1	NA	TGCGCCAGCAGCCAGCGACTCGTCTCCTACAATGAGCAGTTCTTC	CASSQRLVSYNEQFF
TRBV5-8	NA	TRBJ1-3	NA	TGTGCCAGCAGTCTTGCGGGGTCCGGCGTCACCATATATTTT	CASSLAGSGVTIYF
TRBV27	TRBD2	TRBJ2-3	NA	TGTGCCAGCAGAGGACTAGCGGGGGGTAGCACAGATACGCAGTATTTT	CASRGLAGGSTDTQYF